The rows below give T cell receptor beta chains drawn from one sample of a study of follicular helper T cells after annual influenza vaccination. The table came from immunoSEQ multiplex PCR; TCRdb's copy has only in-frame clones and leaves some out. The table shows approximately 6,700 clones, with approximately 83% occurring only once. Sequences were derived from CXCR5+ CD38- circulating T follicular helper cells from blood, sampled 7 days after influenza vaccination. The receptors come from an adult who received the influenza vaccine. Both conserved end residues are part of each CDR3. Each record gives: CDR3 protein, clone size, J gene, V gene. Expanded clones get a size class; other rows say once, few or many, or leave the size out.

CDR3aa: CASSFRSVPDTQYF
abundance: .
j_gene: TRBJ2-3
v_gene: TRBV7-2

CDR3aa: CSVPEGGRPPNYGYTF
abundance: .
j_gene: TRBJ1-2
v_gene: TRBV29-1

CDR3aa: CASSYGGDRDYGYTF
abundance: .
j_gene: TRBJ1-2
v_gene: TRBV6-5

CDR3aa: CASSRRGGTEAFF
abundance: .
j_gene: TRBJ1-1
v_gene: TRBV6-5

CDR3aa: CASSLSSKGANEKLFF
abundance: .
j_gene: TRBJ1-4
v_gene: TRBV7-8

CDR3aa: CANPDRGRGYEQYF
abundance: .
j_gene: TRBJ2-7
v_gene: TRBV5-1

CDR3aa: CASSLVAGGTSTNTQYF
abundance: .
j_gene: TRBJ2-3
v_gene: TRBV7-8

CDR3aa: CASSLTGATNEKLFF
abundance: few
j_gene: TRBJ1-4
v_gene: TRBV5-5

CDR3aa: CASSPISGNEQFF
abundance: .
j_gene: TRBJ2-1
v_gene: TRBV18

CDR3aa: CASGDRDYGYTF
abundance: .
j_gene: TRBJ1-2
v_gene: TRBV7-2

CDR3aa: CASSPRQGVSVGELFF
abundance: .
j_gene: TRBJ2-2
v_gene: TRBV9

CDR3aa: CASSQETTRGQNIQYF
abundance: .
j_gene: TRBJ2-4
v_gene: TRBV4-2

CDR3aa: CASSAQPRGSSGNTIYF
abundance: .
j_gene: TRBJ1-3
v_gene: TRBV18

CDR3aa: CAIPGAGPASGQPQHF
abundance: .
j_gene: TRBJ1-5
v_gene: TRBV25-1

CDR3aa: CASSGQGLGYGYTF
abundance: few
j_gene: TRBJ1-2
v_gene: TRBV10-2

CDR3aa: CASSETGQGRNGYTF
abundance: .
j_gene: TRBJ1-2
v_gene: TRBV2

CDR3aa: CASSQEWRGGNTGELFF
abundance: .
j_gene: TRBJ2-2
v_gene: TRBV14

CDR3aa: CASSGTGAMTEAFF
abundance: once
j_gene: TRBJ1-1
v_gene: TRBV10-2

CDR3aa: CASSYRVNYGYTF
abundance: .
j_gene: TRBJ1-2
v_gene: TRBV27

CDR3aa: CASSLWSGAEAFF
abundance: .
j_gene: TRBJ1-1
v_gene: TRBV7-8